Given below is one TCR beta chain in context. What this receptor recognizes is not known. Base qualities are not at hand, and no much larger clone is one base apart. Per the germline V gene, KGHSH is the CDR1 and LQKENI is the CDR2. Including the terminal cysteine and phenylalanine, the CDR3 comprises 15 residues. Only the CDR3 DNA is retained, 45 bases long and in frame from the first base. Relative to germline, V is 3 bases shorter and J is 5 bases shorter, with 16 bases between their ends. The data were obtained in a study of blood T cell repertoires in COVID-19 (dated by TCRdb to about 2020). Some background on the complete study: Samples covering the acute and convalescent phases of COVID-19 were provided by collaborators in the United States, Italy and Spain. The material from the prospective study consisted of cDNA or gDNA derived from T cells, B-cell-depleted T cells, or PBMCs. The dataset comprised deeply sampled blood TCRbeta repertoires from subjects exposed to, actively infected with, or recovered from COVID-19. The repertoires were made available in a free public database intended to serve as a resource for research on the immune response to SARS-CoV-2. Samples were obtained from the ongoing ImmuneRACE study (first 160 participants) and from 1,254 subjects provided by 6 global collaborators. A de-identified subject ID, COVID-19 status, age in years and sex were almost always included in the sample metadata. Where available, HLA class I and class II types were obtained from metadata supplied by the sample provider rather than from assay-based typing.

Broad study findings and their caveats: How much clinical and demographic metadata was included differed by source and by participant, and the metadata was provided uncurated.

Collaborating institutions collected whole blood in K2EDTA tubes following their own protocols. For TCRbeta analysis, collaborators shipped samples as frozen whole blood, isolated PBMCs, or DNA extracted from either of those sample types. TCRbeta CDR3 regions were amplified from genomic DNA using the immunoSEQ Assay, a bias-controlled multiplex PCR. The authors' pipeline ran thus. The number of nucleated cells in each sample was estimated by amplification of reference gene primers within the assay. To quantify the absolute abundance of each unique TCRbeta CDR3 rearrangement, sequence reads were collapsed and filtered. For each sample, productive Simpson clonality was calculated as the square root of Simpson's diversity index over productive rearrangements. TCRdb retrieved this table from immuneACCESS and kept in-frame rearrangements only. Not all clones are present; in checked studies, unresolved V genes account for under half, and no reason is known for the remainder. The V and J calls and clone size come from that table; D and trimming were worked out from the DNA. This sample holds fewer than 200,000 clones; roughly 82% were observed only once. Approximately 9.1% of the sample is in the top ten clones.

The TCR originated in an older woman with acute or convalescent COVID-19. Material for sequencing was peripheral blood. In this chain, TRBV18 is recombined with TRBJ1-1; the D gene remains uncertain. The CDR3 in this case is CASSPPAGRRTEAFF. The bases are TGTGCCAGCTCACCCCCGGCGGGGAGGAGGACTGAAGCTTTCTTT.